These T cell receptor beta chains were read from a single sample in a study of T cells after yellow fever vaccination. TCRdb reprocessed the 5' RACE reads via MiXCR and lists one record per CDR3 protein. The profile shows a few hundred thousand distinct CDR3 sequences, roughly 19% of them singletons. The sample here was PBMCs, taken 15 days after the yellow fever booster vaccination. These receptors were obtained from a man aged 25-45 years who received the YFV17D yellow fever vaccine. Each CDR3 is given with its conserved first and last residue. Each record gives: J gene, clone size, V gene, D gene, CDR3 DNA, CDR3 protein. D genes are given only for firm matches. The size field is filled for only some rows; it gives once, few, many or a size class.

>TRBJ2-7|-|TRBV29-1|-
TGCAGCGGGGTCACCCCCGGGCTCGGGCACGAGCAGTACTTC
CSGVTPGLGHEQYF
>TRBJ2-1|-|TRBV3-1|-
TGTGCCAGCAGCCAAGGGGTGCTAGCGAGAGAGGGGCAGTTCTTC
CASSQGVLAREGQFF
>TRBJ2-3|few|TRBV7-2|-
TGTGCCAGCAGCTTATCCCCGGGGGATACGCAGTATTTT
CASSLSPGDTQYF
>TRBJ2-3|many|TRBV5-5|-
TGTGCCAGCAGCTTCAAGGATACGCAGTATTTT
CASSFKDTQYF
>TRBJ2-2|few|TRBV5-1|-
TGCGCCAGCAGCTCCACAGGGTTGGTCACCGGGGAGCTGTTTTTT
CASSSTGLVTGELFF
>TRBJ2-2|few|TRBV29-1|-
TGCAGCGCTGAACAGGGGAACACCGGGGAGCTGTTTTTT
CSAEQGNTGELFF
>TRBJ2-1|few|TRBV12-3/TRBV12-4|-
TGTGCCAGCAGTGCCAACCGGGACTGGAGGGGCCATGAGCAGTTCTTC
CASSANRDWRGHEQFF
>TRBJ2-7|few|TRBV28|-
TGTGCCAGCAGATCGGGGGCCGTAGGAAGGGAGCAGTACTTC
CASRSGAVGREQYF
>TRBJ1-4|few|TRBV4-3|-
TGCGCCAGCAGCTTGGGGGTCGACAGAGTTAATGAAAAACTGTTTTTT
CASSLGVDRVNEKLFF
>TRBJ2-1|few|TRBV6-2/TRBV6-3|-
TGTGCCAGCTCCCCGACGAGCCGGGTTCCCTACAATGAGCAGTTCTTC
CASSPTSRVPYNEQFF
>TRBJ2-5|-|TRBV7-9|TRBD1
TGTGCCAGCAGCCAAATAGGGGGCACGGGGGAGACCCAGTACTTC
CASSQIGGTGETQYF
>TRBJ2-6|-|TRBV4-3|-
TGCGCCAGCAGCCACCTAGAGTCTGGGGCCAACGTCCTGACTTTC
CASSHLESGANVLTF
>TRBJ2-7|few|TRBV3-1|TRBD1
TGTGCCAGCAGTCCAGGGGGCGCAGGCTCCTACGAGCAGTACTTC
CASSPGGAGSYEQYF
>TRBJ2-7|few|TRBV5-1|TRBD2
TGCGCCAGCAGCTTGGAAAGGACTAGCGGGAGGCGGGACTTC
CASSLERTSGRRDF
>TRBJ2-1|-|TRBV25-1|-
TGTGCCAGCAGTGAAGTGGGGGTGGTTGAGCAGTTCTTC
CASSEVGVVEQFF
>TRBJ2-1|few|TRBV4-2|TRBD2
TGTGCCAGCAGCCAAGCTATAGGCGGGAGGGCGAGAAATGAGCAGTTCTTC
CASSQAIGGRARNEQFF
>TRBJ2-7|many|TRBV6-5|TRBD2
TGTGCCAGCAGTTACCGTCGGGGGGGGGCCGGACGGGTCTTCTTC
CASSYRRGGAGRVFF
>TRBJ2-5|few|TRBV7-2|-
TGTGCCAGCAGCTTCGGTGTCAAAGAGACCCAGTACTTC
CASSFGVKETQYF
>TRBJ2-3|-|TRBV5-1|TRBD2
TGCGCCAGCAGCGCCGGGACTAGCGGAACCCTTGGCACAGATACGCAGTATTTT
CASSAGTSGTLGTDTQYF
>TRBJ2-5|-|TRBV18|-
TGTGCCAGCTCACCATCTTTCGATCGGGAGACCCAGTACTTC
CASSPSFDRETQYF
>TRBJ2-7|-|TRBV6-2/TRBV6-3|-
TGTGCCAGCAGACCAAAGTTAGGACAGCAGAACTCCTACGAGCAGTACTTC
CASRPKLGQQNSYEQYF
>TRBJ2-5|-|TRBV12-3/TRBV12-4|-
TGTGCCAGCAGTTTAGCGCTCAGGGGTCAGGAGACCCAGTACTTC
CASSLALRGQETQYF
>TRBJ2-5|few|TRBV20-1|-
TGCAGTGCTAGTTTCGTGAGTCGGGAAGAGACCCAGTACTTC
CSASFVSREETQYF
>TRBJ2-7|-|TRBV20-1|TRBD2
TGCAGTGCTCTTCTGGGGGGGAGTAACTCCTACGAGCAGTACTTC
CSALLGGSNSYEQYF
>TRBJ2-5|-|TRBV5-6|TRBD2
TGTGCCAGCAGCATCGGATTGGAACTAGCGGGAGAGACCCAGTACTTC
CASSIGLELAGETQYF
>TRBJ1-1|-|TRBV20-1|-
TGCAGTGCTAGAGACGTGAACACTGAAGCTTTCTTT
CSARDVNTEAFF
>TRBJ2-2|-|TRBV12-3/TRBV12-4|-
TGTGCCAGCAGTGACCGCGGGGAGCTGTTTTTT
CASSDRGELFF
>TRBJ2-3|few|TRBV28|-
TGTGCCAGCAGGACAGGGAGGCATACGCAGTATTTT
CASRTGRHTQYF
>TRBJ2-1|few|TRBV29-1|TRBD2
TGCAGCGTTGGACTAGCGGGAGGCGAGCAGTTCTTC
CSVGLAGGEQFF
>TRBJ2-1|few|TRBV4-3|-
TGCGCCAGCAGCCAAGATCAACAGTCCTACAATGAGCAGTTCTTC
CASSQDQQSYNEQFF
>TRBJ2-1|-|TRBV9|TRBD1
TGTGCCAGCAGCGTAGGGACAGGGCATTACAATGAGCAGTTCTTC
CASSVGTGHYNEQFF
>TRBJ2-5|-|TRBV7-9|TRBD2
TGTGCCAGCAGCTCATCTGGACTAGCGGGCAGAGAGACCCAGTACTTC
CASSSSGLAGRETQYF
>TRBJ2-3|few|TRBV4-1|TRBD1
TGCGCCAGCAGCCAACAGGGGGATACAGATACGCAGTATTTT
CASSQQGDTDTQYF
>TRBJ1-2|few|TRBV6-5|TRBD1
TGTGCCAGCAGCCGGGACAGGGGGTTTGGGGGCTACACCTTC
CASSRDRGFGGYTF
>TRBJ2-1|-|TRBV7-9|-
TGTGCCAGCAGCATCACCGGGGCCGCCAACAATGAGCAGTTCTTC
CASSITGAANNEQFF
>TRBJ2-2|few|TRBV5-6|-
TGTGCCAGCAGGGGAGGGGGCAGGACCGGGGAGCTGTTTTTT
CASRGGGRTGELFF
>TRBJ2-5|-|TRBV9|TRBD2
TGTGCCAGCAGCTTGGGACCAACTAGCGGGAGAACGGAGACCCAGTACTTC
CASSLGPTSGRTETQYF
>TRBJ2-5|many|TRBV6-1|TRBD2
TGTGCCAGCAGTCCGTATAGCGGGTCCCAAGAGACCCAGTACTTC
CASSPYSGSQETQYF
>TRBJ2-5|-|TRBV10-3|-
TGTGCCATCAGTGAGAAGTTAGCTCAAGAGACCCAGTACTTC
CAISEKLAQETQYF
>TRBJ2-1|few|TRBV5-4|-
TGTGCCAGCAGCTTGGGGGACTCCTCTAGCGAAAGGCTATACAATGAGCAGTTCTTC
CASSLGDSSSERLYNEQFF
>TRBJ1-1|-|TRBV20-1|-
TGCAGTGCTAGTTTTAGGGTCGACACTGAAGCTTTCTTT
CSASFRVDTEAFF
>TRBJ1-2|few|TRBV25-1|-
TGTGCCAGCAGTGAAGGGCAGGGAGGTTATGGCTACACCTTC
CASSEGQGGYGYTF
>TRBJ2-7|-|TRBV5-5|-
TGTGCCAGCAGCGGTACATCGGGGTATTACGAGCAGTACTTC
CASSGTSGYYEQYF
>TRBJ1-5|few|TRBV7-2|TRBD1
TGTGCCAGCAGCGCCCGGACAGGGATCGAGCAGCCCCAGCATTTT
CASSARTGIEQPQHF
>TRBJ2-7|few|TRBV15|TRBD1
TGTGCCACCAGCAGAGGCGACAGGGGGGGTCGGTACGAGCAGTACTTC
CATSRGDRGGRYEQYF
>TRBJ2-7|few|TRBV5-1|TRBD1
TGCGCCAGCAGCCTGCGGGACAGGGGGCGAGGCGAGCAGTACTTC
CASSLRDRGRGEQYF
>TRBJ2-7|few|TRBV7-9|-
TGTGCCAGCAGCTTAGATATGAGCTCCTACGAGCAGTACTTC
CASSLDMSSYEQYF
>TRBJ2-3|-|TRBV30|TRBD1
TGTGCCCAAGATACAGGGGGAGATACGCAGTATTTT
CAQDTGGDTQYF
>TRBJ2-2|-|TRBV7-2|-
TGTGCCAGCAGCTTATCGCCCAGCCGGGTTGCCGGGGAGCTGTTTTTT
CASSLSPSRVAGELFF
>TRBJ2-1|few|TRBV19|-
TGTGCCAGTAGCTCCCAACGTCCCAGGGGGGCGGGTGAGCAGTTCTTC
CASSSQRPRGAGEQFF
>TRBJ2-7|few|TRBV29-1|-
TGCAGCGTACTCCCCCCCCAGGGAGGCTACGAGCAGTACTTC
CSVLPPQGGYEQYF
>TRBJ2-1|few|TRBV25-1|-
TGTGCCAGCAGGGAGGAGCCACCGGGGTCCTATGTGAAGCAGTTCTTC
CASREEPPGSYVKQFF
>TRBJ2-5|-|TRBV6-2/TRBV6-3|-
TGTGCCAGCAGTTCCCTTCGGGGTCAAGAGACCCAGTACTTC
CASSSLRGQETQYF
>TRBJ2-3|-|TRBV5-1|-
TGCGCCAGCAGCTCATCTCGGAAAACTCCCCAAGACACAGATACGCAGTATTTT
CASSSSRKTPQDTDTQYF
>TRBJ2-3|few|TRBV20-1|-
TGCAGTGCTAGTCAGGGAGATACGCAGTATTTT
CSASQGDTQYF
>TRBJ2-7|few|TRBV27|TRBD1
TGTGCCAGCAGTCCCGGGACAGGGTCGGAAGAGCAGTACTTC
CASSPGTGSEEQYF